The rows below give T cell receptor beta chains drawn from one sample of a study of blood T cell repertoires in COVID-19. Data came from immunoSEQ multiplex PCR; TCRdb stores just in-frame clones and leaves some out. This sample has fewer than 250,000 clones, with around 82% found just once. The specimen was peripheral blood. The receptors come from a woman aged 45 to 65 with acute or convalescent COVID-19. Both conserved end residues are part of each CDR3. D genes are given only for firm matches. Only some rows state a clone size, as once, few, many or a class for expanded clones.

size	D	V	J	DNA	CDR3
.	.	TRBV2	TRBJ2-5	TGTGCCAGCAGTGGAGCCGGGGAGACCCAGTACTTC	CASSGAGETQYF
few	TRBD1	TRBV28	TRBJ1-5	TGTGTCACAGGGGTGGGGAGCAATCAGCCCCAGCATTTT	CVTGVGSNQPQHF
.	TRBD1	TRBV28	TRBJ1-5	TGTGCCAGCAGCCGGACAGGCTCAGTGGGCAATCAGCCCCAGCATTTT	CASSRTGSVGNQPQHF
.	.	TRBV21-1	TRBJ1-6	TGTGCCAGCAGGCCCCAGTCCAATTCACCCCTCCACTTT	CASRPQSNSPLHF
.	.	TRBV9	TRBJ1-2	TGTGCCAGCAGCGTAGACAGGGCCAGCTATGGCTACACCTTC	CASSVDRASYGYTF
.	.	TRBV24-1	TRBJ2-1	TGTGCCACCAGTGATCGATCGGGACTCCGTAATGAGCAGTTCTTC	CATSDRSGLRNEQFF
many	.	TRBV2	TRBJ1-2	TGTGCCAGCAGTGGTTCAGGGGCTAACTATGGCTACACCTTC	CASSGSGANYGYTF
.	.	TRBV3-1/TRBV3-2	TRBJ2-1	TGTGCCAGCAGCCACCGACAGCCTCTGGGGAATGAGCAGTTCTTC	CASSHRQPLGNEQFF
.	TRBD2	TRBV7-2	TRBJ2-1	TGTGCCAGCAGCTCGACTAGCGGGAGTCAGAATTACAATGAGCAGTTCTTC	CASSSTSGSQNYNEQFF
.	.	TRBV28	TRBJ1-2	TGTGCCAGCACTTTGGGGAGGGTCTATGGCTACACCTTC	CASTLGRVYGYTF
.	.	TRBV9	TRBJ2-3	TGTGCCAGCAGCGTAGGGAGGGGCGGTGGCACAGATACGCAGTATTTT	CASSVGRGGGTDTQYF
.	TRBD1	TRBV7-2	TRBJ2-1	TGTGCCAGCAGCTGGGGACAGACACGGGGCGATGAGCAGTTCTTC	CASSWGQTRGDEQFF
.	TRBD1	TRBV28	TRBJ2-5	TGTGCCAGCAGTGTCGGACAGGGGGCGAGAGAGACCCAGTACTTC	CASSVGQGARETQYF
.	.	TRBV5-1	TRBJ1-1	TGCGCCAGCACCCTTTGGGGGGGGGACACTGAAGCTTTCTTT	CASTLWGGDTEAFF
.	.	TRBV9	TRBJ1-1	TGTGCCAGCAGCGTAGTGCGGGACCCGAACACTGAAGCTTTCTTT	CASSVVRDPNTEAFF
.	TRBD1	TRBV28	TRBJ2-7	TGTGCCAGCAGGCGGGACAGGGCGTCGGGGCAGTACTTC	CASRRDRASGQYF
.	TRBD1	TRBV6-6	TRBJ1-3	TGTGCCAGCAGTTACTCGACAGGGTCTGGAAACACCATATATTTT	CASSYSTGSGNTIYF
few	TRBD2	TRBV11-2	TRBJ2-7	TGTGCCAGCAGTCCGACGAGCGGGAGTTTCTACGAGCAGTACTTC	CASSPTSGSFYEQYF
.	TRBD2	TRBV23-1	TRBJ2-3	TGCGCCAGCAGTCATCACCGGGAGGGCAGCCCAGATACGCAGTATTTT	CASSHHREGSPDTQYF
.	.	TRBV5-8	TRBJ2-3	TGTGCCAGCAGCCGCGGCCAGTTAAGCACAGATACGCAGTATTTT	CASSRGQLSTDTQYF
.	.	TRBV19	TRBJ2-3	TGTGCCAGTACCTCCGGGCAGGGGACAGATACGCAGTATTTT	CASTSGQGTDTQYF
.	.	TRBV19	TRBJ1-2	TGTGCCAGTAGTATTCGGGGGGCTGGTGTTTCTAACTATGGCTACACCTTC	CASSIRGAGVSNYGYTF
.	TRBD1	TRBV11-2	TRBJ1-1	TGTGCCAGCAGCTCGGCCCTGACAGGGGGCGGAGCTTTCTTT	CASSSALTGGGAFF
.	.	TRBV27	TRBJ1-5	TGTGCCAGCAGTTTAAACAGACATAGCAATCAGCCCCAGCATTTT	CASSLNRHSNQPQHF
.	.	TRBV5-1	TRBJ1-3	TGCGCCAGCAGCTTGGACGGCTCTGGAAACACCATATATTTT	CASSLDGSGNTIYF
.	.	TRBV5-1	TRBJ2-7	TGCGCCAGCAGCTTGGGGGACACCCGCGAGCAGTACTTC	CASSLGDTREQYF
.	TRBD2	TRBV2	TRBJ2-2	TGTGCCAGCAGCCAGCGGGAGGGCCGCGTGGAGCTGTTTTTT	CASSQREGRVELFF
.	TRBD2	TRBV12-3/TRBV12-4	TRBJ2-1	TGTGCCAGCAGGCCCCCGGGACTAGCGGCCCAGTTCTTC	CASRPPGLAAQFF
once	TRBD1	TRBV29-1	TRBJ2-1	TGCAGCGTTGTGGTGACAGGGGCCGTCTACAATGAGCAGTTCTTC	CSVVVTGAVYNEQFF
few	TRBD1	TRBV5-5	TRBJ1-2	TGTGCCAGCAGTCCGGACAGGGACTATGGCTACACCTTC	CASSPDRDYGYTF
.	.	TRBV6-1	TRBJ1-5	TGTGCCAGCAGTGAAGTATGGGCCGGCAATCAGCCCCAGCATTTT	CASSEVWAGNQPQHF
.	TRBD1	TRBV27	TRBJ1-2	TGTGCCAGCAGTTGGGGGACAGCCTTCTACACCTTC	CASSWGTAFYTF
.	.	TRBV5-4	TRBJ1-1	TGTGCCAGCAGCCCAGGAGGGGTGAAGGCCACTGAAGCTTTCTTT	CASSPGGVKATEAFF
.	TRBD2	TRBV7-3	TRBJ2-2	TGTGCCAGCAGCTTAGGACCCAGCGGGAGTAAAGACACCGGGGAGCTGTTTTTT	CASSLGPSGSKDTGELFF
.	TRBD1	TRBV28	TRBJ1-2	TGTGCCAGCAGCCCTCCGACAGGGGGCCTCGGCTACACCTTC	CASSPPTGGLGYTF
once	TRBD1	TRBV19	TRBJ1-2	TGTGCCAGTAGTATATATGGGACAGACTATGGCTACACCTTC	CASSIYGTDYGYTF
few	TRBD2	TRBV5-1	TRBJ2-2	TGCGCCAGCAGCTTGCCGACTAGCGGAGCTGGGGAGCTGTTTTTT	CASSLPTSGAGELFF
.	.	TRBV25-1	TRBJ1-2	TGTGCCAGCGTGGGGGGATCCTATGGCTACACCTTC	CASVGGSYGYTF
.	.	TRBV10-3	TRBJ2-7	TGTGCCATCAGTAAGTCGGAGAGGTCAGGGGGGTTCAAATTATACGAGCAGTACTTC	CAISKSERSGGFKLYEQYF
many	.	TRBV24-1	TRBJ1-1	TGTGCCACCAGTGATTCCAGGGGTTCCGGCACTGAAGCTTTCTTT	CATSDSRGSGTEAFF
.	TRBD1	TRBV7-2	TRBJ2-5	TGTGCCAGCAGCTCCCAGGGGGCTGTAGGGGAGACCCAGTACTTC	CASSSQGAVGETQYF
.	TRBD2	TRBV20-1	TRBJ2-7	TGCAGTGCTAGTAGCGGGAGGATGCACGAGCAGTACTTC	CSASSGRMHEQYF